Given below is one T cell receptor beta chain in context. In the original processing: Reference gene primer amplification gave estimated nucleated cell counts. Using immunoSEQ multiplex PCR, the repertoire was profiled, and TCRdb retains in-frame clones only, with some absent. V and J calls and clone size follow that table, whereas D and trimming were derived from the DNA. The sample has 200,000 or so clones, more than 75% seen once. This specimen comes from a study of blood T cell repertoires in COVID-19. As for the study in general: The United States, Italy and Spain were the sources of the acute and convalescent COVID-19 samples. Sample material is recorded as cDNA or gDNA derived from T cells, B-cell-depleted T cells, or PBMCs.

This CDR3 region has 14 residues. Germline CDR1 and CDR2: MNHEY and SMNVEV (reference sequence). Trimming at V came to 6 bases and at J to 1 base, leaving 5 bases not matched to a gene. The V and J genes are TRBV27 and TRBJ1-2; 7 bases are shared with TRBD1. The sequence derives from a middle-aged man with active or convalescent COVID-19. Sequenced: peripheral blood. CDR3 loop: CASRARQGNYGYTF. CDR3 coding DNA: TGTGCCAGCAGGGCCCGACAGGGTAACTATGGCTACACCTTC.